Described below is a single T cell receptor beta chain sequence and its context. The antigen is undetermined. These data originate in a study of beta chain features in type 1 diabetes. Germline V gives CDR1 MGHRA, CDR2 YSYEKL. V lost 4 bases to trimming and J lost 8 bases, with 20 bases between them. The CDR3 spans 15 residues. General study points: The analysis here could not establish whether HLA type shapes TCRB rearrangement. Among patients with Type 1 diabetes, TCRB CDR3s were moderately but significantly shorter in every one of the four CD4+ subsets.

The authors reverse transcribed all of the isolated RNA, so sequencing captured expressed TCRB transcripts. Each sample of naive, central memory or regulatory T cells had, on average, about 3.57 million reads. Generated by immunoSEQ multiplex PCR, the TCRdb table keeps only in-frame clones and is missing some. The sample has hundreds of thousands of clones, about 15% seen once; the top ten hold less than 0.04%. Central memory, naive, regulatory and stem cell-like memory CD4+ cells were sorted by CD45RO/CCR7/CD25/CD127/CD95/CD27. This chain joins TRBV4-1 and TRBJ1-2, with a tentative D call TRBD1 (6 bases). This clonotype originated in a man between 25 and 39 years old in good health. The sample taken for sequencing was naive CD4+ T cells from blood. CDR3 DNA sequence: TGCGCCAGCAGCCCACAAGATAGATCGACAGGAGGCTACACCTTC. This encodes CASSPQDRSTGGYTF.